This is a list of T cell receptor beta chains from one sample in a study of T cells in Graves' hyperthyroidism and ophthalmopathy. TCRdb recomputed calls from the multiplex PCR reads with MiXCR, one row per CDR3 protein. The sample lists approximately 370,000 distinct CDR3 sequences, about a sixth seen once, with 30% to 35% in the top ten. The sequenced sample consisted of blood. The receptors originated from a woman aged 25 to 39 with Graves' hyperthyroidism that later progressed to Graves' ophthalmopathy. The CDR3 runs from the conserved cysteine through the conserved F or W. D genes are given only for firm matches. The size entry is marked missing in some rows and otherwise reads once, few, many or a size class.

TRBJ2-5 . TRBV12-3/TRBV12-4 TRBD1 CASSLYRGQGGETQYF TGTGCCAGCAGTTTATATAGAGGACAGGGTGGAGAGACCCAGTACTTC
TRBJ2-1 few TRBV4-2 . CASSQGRDITNYNEQFF TGTGCCAGCAGCCAAGGCCGGGACATCACCAACTACAATGAGCAGTTCTTC
TRBJ1-3 many TRBV28 . CASSPWTDSGNTIYF TGTGCCAGCAGTCCCTGGACAGACTCTGGAAACACCATATATTTT
TRBJ1-1 many TRBV10-2 . CASISRVNTEAFF TGCGCCAGCATTTCCAGGGTGAACACTGAAGCTTTCTTT
TRBJ2-2 many TRBV7-9 . CASSLAQGDTGELFF TGTGCCAGCAGCTTAGCCCAGGGTGACACCGGGGAGCTGTTTTTT
TRBJ2-7 many TRBV20-1 . CSARDTGLSYEQYF TGCAGTGCTAGAGATACGGGACTGTCCTACGAGCAGTACTTC
TRBJ2-7 . TRBV30 . CAVGWAVQMEQYF TGTGCTGTGGGGTGGGCAGTCCAGATGGAGCAGTACTTC
TRBJ2-2 . TRBV29-1 TRBD1 CSVEFSGGAGGELFF TGCAGCGTTGAGTTCTCAGGGGGCGCAGGCGGGGAGCTGTTTTTT
TRBJ2-7 . TRBV4-1 TRBD2 CASSQTAAGFYEQYF TGCGCCAGCAGTCAAACGGCAGCGGGGTTCTACGAGCAGTACTTC
TRBJ2-2 . TRBV12-3/TRBV12-4 . CASSLWSGLTTGELFF TGTGCCAGCAGTTTGTGGTCAGGCCTTACCACCGGGGAGCTGTTTTTT
TRBJ2-2 few TRBV5-5 TRBD2 CASSLGAGAGELFF TGTGCCAGCAGCTTGGGAGCGGGGGCCGGGGAGCTGTTTTTT
TRBJ2-3 many TRBV11-2 TRBD2 CASSVQMEREYGDTQYF TGTGCCAGCAGCGTCCAGATGGAGCGGGAGTATGGAGATACGCAGTATTTT
TRBJ1-2 many TRBV12-3/TRBV12-4 . CASSFQGRASYGYTF TGTGCCAGCAGTTTTCAGGGAAGGGCTTCCTATGGCTACACCTTC
TRBJ2-1 few TRBV7-8 . CASSSEVVEQFF TGTGCCAGCAGCTCAGAGGTGGTTGAGCAGTTCTTC
TRBJ2-5 many TRBV27 . CASSLADQETQYF TGTGCCAGCAGTTTGGCGGACCAAGAGACCCAGTACTTC
TRBJ1-2 many TRBV6-1 TRBD1 CASRRKGQGDDYGYTF TGTGCCAGCAGACGAAAGGGACAGGGAGACGACTATGGCTACACCTTC
TRBJ2-3 many TRBV29-1 . CSVAGVLGDTDTQYF TGCAGCGTTGCCGGCGTCCTAGGCGACACAGATACGCAGTATTTT
TRBJ2-5 . TRBV19 TRBD1 CASSSTGGRLETQYF TGTGCCAGTAGTTCGACAGGGGGCCGGTTAGAGACCCAGTACTTC
TRBJ1-6 few TRBV11-2 . CASSSDSHSYNSPLHF TGTGCCAGCAGCTCGGACAGTCACTCCTATAATTCACCCCTCCACTTT
TRBJ2-1 many TRBV7-2 . CASSLRRTEGQFF TGTGCCAGCAGCTTACGGAGGACAGAGGGTCAGTTCTTC
TRBJ2-7 . TRBV2 TRBD2 CASSELWPRLAGPREQYF TGTGCCAGCAGTGAACTTTGGCCTAGGCTAGCGGGACCCCGAGAGCAGTACTTC
TRBJ2-1 many TRBV11-1 . CASSWNDYEQFF TGTGCCAGCAGCTGGAACGACTACGAGCAGTTCTTC
TRBJ1-1 once TRBV19 TRBD1 CASSPLGQANTEAFF TGTGCCAGTAGTCCCCTAGGACAGGCGAACACTGAAGCTTTCTTT
TRBJ1-2 many TRBV2 TRBD1 CASNLDRAVGYTF TGTGCCAGCAATTTGGACAGGGCTGTAGGCTACACCTTC
TRBJ2-5 many TRBV13 . CASTFGWDPEGTQYF TGTGCCAGCACCTTTGGTTGGGACCCTGAGGGGACCCAGTACTTC
TRBJ2-1 . TRBV20-1 . CSASPQGPYNEQFF TGCAGTGCTAGTCCCCAGGGGCCCTACAATGAGCAGTTCTTC
TRBJ2-5 . TRBV2 TRBD2 CASRPGLADQQETQYF TGTGCCAGCAGGCCGGGACTAGCGGACCAACAAGAGACCCAGTACTTC
TRBJ1-6 few TRBV15 TRBD1 CATSVRDRYNSPLHF TGTGCCACCAGCGTCCGGGACAGGTATAATTCACCCCTCCACTTT
TRBJ2-1 many TRBV18 TRBD1 CASSRQGAYNEQFF TGTGCCAGCTCTCGACAGGGGGCCTACAATGAGCAGTTCTTC
TRBJ2-2 many TRBV11-2 . CASSGYTGELFF TGTGCCAGCAGCGGCTACACCGGGGAGCTGTTTTTT
TRBJ1-4 . TRBV7-9 TRBD1 CASSLAPGQGIGTNEKLFF TGTGCCAGCAGCTTAGCGCCGGGACAGGGGATTGGAACTAATGAAAAACTGTTTTTT
TRBJ2-7 . TRBV15 . CATSRDKVAHEQYF TGTGCCACCAGCAGAGATAAGGTAGCCCACGAGCAGTACTTC
TRBJ1-3 many TRBV6-2/TRBV6-3 . CASRDPGLRGNTIYF TGTGCCAGCAGAGACCCAGGGCTGCGAGGAAACACCATATATTTT
TRBJ1-4 many TRBV6-1 TRBD1 CASSPSGQGEKLFF TGTGCCAGCAGTCCCTCGGGACAGGGGGAAAAACTGTTTTTT
TRBJ2-1 many TRBV20-1 . CSFSPGGLREDEQFF TGCAGTTTTTCTCCTGGGGGGCTTAGGGAGGATGAGCAGTTCTTC
TRBJ2-5 once TRBV7-3 TRBD1 CASSPTGDKETRYF TGTGCCAGCAGCCCCACAGGGGACAAAGAGACCCGGTACTTC
TRBJ2-2 . TRBV19 TRBD1 CASRHGDRTGELFF TGTGCCAGCCGACACGGGGACAGAACCGGGGAGCTGTTTTTT
TRBJ2-1 many TRBV7-9 TRBD2 CASSWLATSGSSLGQFF TGTGCCAGCAGCTGGCTGGCTACTAGCGGGAGTTCTCTGGGGCAGTTCTTC
TRBJ2-2 . TRBV20-1 TRBD1 CSARGTGANVSSTGELFF TGCAGTGCTAGGGGGACAGGGGCCAACGTATCAAGCACCGGGGAGCTGTTTTTT
TRBJ1-1 . TRBV28 . CASSYPLIQAFF TGTGCCAGCAGTTACCCCCTTATACAAGCTTTCTTT
TRBJ2-3 many TRBV5-1 . CASSLAWGPTDTQYF TGCGCCAGCAGCTTGGCTTGGGGCCCCACAGATACGCAGTATTTT
TRBJ1-1 . TRBV6-1 . CASSEAATMNTEAFF TGTGCCAGCAGTGAAGCGGCTACCATGAACACTGAAGCTTTCTTT
TRBJ2-3 many TRBV12-3/TRBV12-4 . CASSFIQAGTDTQYF TGTGCCAGCAGTTTTATCCAGGCGGGCACAGATACGCAGTATTTT
TRBJ2-5 many TRBV20-1 TRBD2 CSAPTSGGAWRALEETQYF TGCAGTGCTCCTACTAGCGGGGGGGCTTGGAGGGCTTTGGAAGAGACCCAGTACTTC
TRBJ2-6 many TRBV3-1 . CASSPRLPAVLTF TGTGCCAGCAGCCCCAGACTCCCTGCCGTCCTGACTTTC
TRBJ2-7 many TRBV28 TRBD2 CASSPLREGGYEQYF TGTGCCAGCAGTCCCTTGCGGGAGGGGGGCTACGAGCAGTACTTC
TRBJ1-1 . TRBV5-1 TRBD1 CASSHRGEGTEAFF TGCGCCAGCAGCCACAGGGGTGAGGGCACTGAAGCTTTCTTT
TRBJ1-2 many TRBV30 . CAWRNRWTEEYGYTF TGTGCCTGGCGAAATCGGTGGACAGAAGAGTATGGCTACACCTTC
TRBJ2-1 many TRBV10-3 . CAIRGVYNEQFF TGTGCCATCAGGGGGGTCTACAATGAGCAGTTCTTC
TRBJ2-3 . TRBV2 TRBD2 CASSEPSGVRRTDTQYF TGTGCCAGCAGTGAGCCTAGCGGGGTACGACGCACAGATACGCAGTATTTT
TRBJ1-2 many TRBV30 . CAWNYQGPVAYGYTF TGTGCCTGGAATTATCAGGGACCGGTAGCCTATGGCTACACCTTC
TRBJ2-7 many TRBV11-2 . CASSLMDEQYF TGTGCCAGCAGCTTAATGGACGAGCAGTACTTC
TRBJ2-5 many TRBV7-9 TRBD2 CASRQKGTEAERLAGDRETQYF TGTGCCAGCAGGCAAAAAGGGACCGAGGCAGAGAGACTAGCGGGAGATCGGGAGACCCAGTACTTC
TRBJ1-3 . TRBV2 TRBD1 CASTRPGQYSGNTIYF TGTGCCAGCACTAGACCGGGACAGTACTCTGGAAACACCATATATTTT
TRBJ1-2 many TRBV28 . CASEERGFEFGYTF TGTGCCAGCGAAGAGCGAGGGTTTGAATTCGGCTACACCTTC